Shown below are 13 T cell receptor beta chains from a single sample sequenced in a study of cytomegalovirus exposure and HLA in healthy donors. PCR involved 60 Vbeta and 13 Jbeta primers. This table comes from immunoSEQ multiplex PCR, and its TCRdb copy is limited to in-frame clones, with some not included. The data contain more than 90,000 clones, approximately 79% of them singletons. Sample: PBMCs. These receptors came from a man in his fifties in good health and CMV-seropositive.

The chain uses TRBV15 and TRBJ2-7, with TRBD1 identical over 9 bases. Germline CDR1 reads LNHNV; CDR2 reads YYDKDF (reference sequence). J gave up 4 bases and V 7 bases, and 8 bases lay outside the gene matches. The CDR3 is 14 residues long. CDR3 residues: CATTPDRGLYEQYF. CDR3 sequence (DNA): TGTGCCACCACCCCGGACAGGGGACTATACGAGCAGTACTTC.

V gene TRBV7-8 combines with J gene TRBJ1-5, with TRBD1 as a possible D gene (6 bases). CDR1 and CDR2 (germline): SGHVS, FQNEAQ. This CDR3 is 17 amino acids long. Trimming removed 5 bases from V and 4 bases from J, with 21 bases in between. CDR3 region: CASSPVQGLFGNQPQHF. The CDR3 coding sequence is TGTGCCAGCAGCCCCGTCCAGGGGTTATTCGGTAATCAGCCCCAGCATTTT.

The sample holds one count of this clone. V usage is TRBV11-3 and J usage is TRBJ2-5; D not resolved. V lost 5 bases and J 5 bases, leaving 12 bases between the germline ends. Germline V CDR1 and CDR2: SGHNT, YENEEA. The CDR3 has 13 residues. The CDR3 region is CASSPSRWETQYF. The CDR3 nucleotides read TGTGCCAGCAGCCCGAGTCGATGGGAGACCCAGTACTTC.

About this clone: The sample contains more than one DNA sequence encoding this CDR3. The chain recombines TRBV18 with TRBJ1-6; TRBD1 aligns across 10 bases. Trimming at V came to 2 bases and at J to 5 bases, leaving 0 bases not matched to a gene. The CDR3 contains 15 residues. The germline CDR1 and CDR2 sequences are KGHSH and LQKENI. The CDR3: CASSPGTGDNSPLHF. CDR3 DNA sequence: TGTGCCAGCTCACCAGGGACAGGGGATAATTCACCCCTCCACTTT.

This rearrangement joins TRBV5-1 to TRBJ1-5; D may be TRBD1 (5 bases). This CDR3 has 14 residues. The germline V gene encodes CDR1 SGHRS and CDR2 YFSETQ. Trimming pared 2 bases from V and 4 bases from J, leaving 10 bases between. This CDR3 reads CASSLGTGNQPQHF. CDR3 nucleotides: TGCGCCAGCAGCTTAGGCACAGGTAATCAGCCCCAGCATTTT.

The J gene is TRBJ1-3, the V gene TRBV4-1; D is undetermined. The CDR3 extends over 15 amino acids. CDR1 is MGHRA, CDR2 YSYEKL, per germline. V lost 1 base and J 3 bases, leaving 10 bases between the germline ends. Here the CDR3 DNA reads TGCGCCAGCAGCCAAGTGGTTGGAGGTGGAAACACCATATATTTT. The encoded protein is CASSQVVGGGNTIYF.

V is TRBV9 and J is TRBJ2-7; 8 bases align to TRBD2. Trimming took 8 bases from V and 2 from J; bases not matched to a gene: 3. Germline-derived CDR1 and CDR2 are SGDLS and YYNGEE. The CDR3 has 12 amino acids. The CDR3 nucleotides read TGTGCCAGTGGAGCGGGGGCCTACGAGCAGTACTTC. It yields the protein CASGAGAYEQYF.

CDR3 protein: CASSWGLASETQYF. CDR3 bases: TGCGCCAGCAGCTGGGGACTAGCGTCCGAGACCCAGTACTTC. The chain employs TRBV5-1 and TRBJ2-5, with 10 positions matching TRBD2. The germline V gene has CDR1 SGHRS and CDR2 YFSETQ. The CDR3 totals 14 residues. V shed 3 bases and J 5 bases; nucleotides not matched to a gene: 4.

The chain couples TRBV4-3 to TRBJ2-3; tentative D call: TRBD1 (6 bases). The V gene's germline CDR1 is LGHNA and CDR2 YSLEER. The length of the CDR3 is 16 residues. The V gene lost 0 bases and the J gene lost 4 bases, with 14 bases spanning the gap. CDR3 loop: CASSQEGGRQADTQYF. CDR3 coding DNA: TGCGCCAGCAGCCAAGAAGGGGGACGGCAGGCAGATACGCAGTATTTT.

The chain joins TRBV28 to TRBJ1-2, with D perhaps TRBD1 (5 bases). The germline V and J ends were trimmed by 1 base and 3 bases, with 9 bases remaining between them. Germline values: CDR1 MDHEN, CDR2 SYDVKM. This CDR3 region has 14 residues. The CDR3 DNA sequence: TGTGCCAGCAGTTTATCCCGGGGGGACTATGGCTACACCTTC. Translated: CASSLSRGDYGYTF.

This clone was recorded a few times. The gene calls are TRBV13 and TRBJ2-7; TRBD2 matches 15 bases. CDR1 is PRHDT, CDR2 FYEKMQ, per germline (reference sequence). CDR3 length equals 14 residues. J gave up 7 bases and V 5 bases, and 3 bases lay outside the gene matches. This CDR3 reads CASSPGLAGGEQYF. In nucleotides, the CDR3 is TGTGCCAGCAGCCCAGGACTAGCGGGGGGGGAGCAGTACTTC.

This sequence joins TRBV29-1 and TRBJ1-3, with D possibly being TRBD1 (6 bases). Trimming pared 6 bases from V and 5 bases from J, leaving 8 bases between. The V gene's germline CDR1 is SQVTM and CDR2 ANQGSEA. This CDR3 has 11 residues. CDR3 nucleotide sequence: TGCAGCGTCGGACAGAGAAACACCATATATTTT. Protein: CSVGQRNTIYF.

Only a few counts were recorded for this clone. The CDR3 sequence: CASRPQGNSYEQYF. The CDR3 DNA reads TGCGCCAGTAGACCACAGGGGAACTCCTACGAGCAGTACTTC. V gene TRBV5-1 combines with J gene TRBJ2-7; the match to TRBD1 covers 7 bases. CDR1 is SGHRS, CDR2 YFSETQ, per germline. The CDR3 has 14 amino acids. J lost 0 bases, V lost 8 bases, and 8 bases had no gene match.